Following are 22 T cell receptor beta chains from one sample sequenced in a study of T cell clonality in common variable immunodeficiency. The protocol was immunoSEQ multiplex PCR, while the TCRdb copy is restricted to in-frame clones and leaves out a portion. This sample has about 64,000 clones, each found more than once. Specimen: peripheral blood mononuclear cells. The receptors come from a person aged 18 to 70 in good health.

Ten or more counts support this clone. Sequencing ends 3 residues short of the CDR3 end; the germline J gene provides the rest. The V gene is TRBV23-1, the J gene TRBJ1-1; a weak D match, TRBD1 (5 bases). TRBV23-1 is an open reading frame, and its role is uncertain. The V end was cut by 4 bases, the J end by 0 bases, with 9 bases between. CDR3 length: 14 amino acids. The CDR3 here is CASSRGGVNTEAFF. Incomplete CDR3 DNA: TGCGCCAGCAGTCGGGGAGGGGTGAACACTGAA.

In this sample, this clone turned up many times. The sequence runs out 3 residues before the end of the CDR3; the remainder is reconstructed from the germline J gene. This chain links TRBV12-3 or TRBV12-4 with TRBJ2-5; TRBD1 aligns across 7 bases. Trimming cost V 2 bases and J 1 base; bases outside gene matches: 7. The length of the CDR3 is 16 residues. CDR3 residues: CASSLRQGVGQETQYF. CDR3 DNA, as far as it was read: TGTGCCAGCAGTTTACGGCAGGGGGTCGGCCAAGAGACC.

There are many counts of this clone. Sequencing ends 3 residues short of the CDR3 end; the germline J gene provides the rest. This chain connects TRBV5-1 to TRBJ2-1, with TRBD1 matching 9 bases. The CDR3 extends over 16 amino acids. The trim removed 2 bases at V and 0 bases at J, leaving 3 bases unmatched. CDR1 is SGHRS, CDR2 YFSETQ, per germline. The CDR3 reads CASSFGQGRSYNEQFF. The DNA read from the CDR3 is TGCGCCAGCAGCTTCGGACAGGGGCGCTCCTACAATGAG.

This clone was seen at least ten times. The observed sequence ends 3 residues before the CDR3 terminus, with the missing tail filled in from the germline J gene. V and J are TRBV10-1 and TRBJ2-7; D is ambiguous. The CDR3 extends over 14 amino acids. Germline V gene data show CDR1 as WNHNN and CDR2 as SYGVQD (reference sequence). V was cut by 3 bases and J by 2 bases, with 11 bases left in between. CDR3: CASSDSTEPYEQYF. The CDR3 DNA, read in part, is TGCGCCAGCAGTGACTCGACTGAACCCTACGAG.

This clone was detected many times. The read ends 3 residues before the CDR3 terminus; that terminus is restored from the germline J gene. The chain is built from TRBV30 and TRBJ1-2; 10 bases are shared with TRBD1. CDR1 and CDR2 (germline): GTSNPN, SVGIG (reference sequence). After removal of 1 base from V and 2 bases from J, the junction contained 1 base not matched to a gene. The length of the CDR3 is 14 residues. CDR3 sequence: CAWSGQGANYGYTF. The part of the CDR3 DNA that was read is TGTGCCTGGAGTGGACAGGGGGCGAACTATGGC.

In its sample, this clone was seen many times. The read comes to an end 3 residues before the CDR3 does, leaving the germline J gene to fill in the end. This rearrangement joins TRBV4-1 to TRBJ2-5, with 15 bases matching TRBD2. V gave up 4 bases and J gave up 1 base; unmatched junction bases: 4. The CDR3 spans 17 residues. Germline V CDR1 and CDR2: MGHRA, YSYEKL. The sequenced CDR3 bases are TGCGCCAGCAGCCTTGGGACTAGCGGGGGGATCCAAGAGACC. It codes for CASSLGTSGGIQET. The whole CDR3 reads CASSLGTSGGIQETQYF.

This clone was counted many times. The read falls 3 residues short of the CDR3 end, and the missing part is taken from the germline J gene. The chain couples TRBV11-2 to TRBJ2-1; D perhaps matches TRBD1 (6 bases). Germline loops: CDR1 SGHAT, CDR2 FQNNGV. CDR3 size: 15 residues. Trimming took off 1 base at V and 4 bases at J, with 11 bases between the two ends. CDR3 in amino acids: CASSLGLGAYNEQFF. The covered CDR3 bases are TGTGCCAGCAGCTTAGGTTTGGGGGCTTACAATGAG.

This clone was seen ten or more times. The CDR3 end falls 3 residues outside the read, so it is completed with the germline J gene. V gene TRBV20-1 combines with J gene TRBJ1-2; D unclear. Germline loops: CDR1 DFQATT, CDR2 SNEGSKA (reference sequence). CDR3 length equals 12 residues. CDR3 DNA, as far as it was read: TGCAGTGCTAGTGGAGGACCGGGGGGC. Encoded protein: CSASGGPGG. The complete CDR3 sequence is CSASGGPGGYTF.

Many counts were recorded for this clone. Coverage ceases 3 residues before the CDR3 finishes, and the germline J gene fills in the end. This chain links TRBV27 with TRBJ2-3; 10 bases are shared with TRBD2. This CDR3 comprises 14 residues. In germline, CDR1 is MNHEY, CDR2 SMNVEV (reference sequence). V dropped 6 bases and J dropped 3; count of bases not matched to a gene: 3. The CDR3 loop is CASRLAGGTDTQYF. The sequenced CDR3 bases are TGTGCCAGCAGATTAGCGGGAGGTACAGATACG.

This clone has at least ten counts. The CDR3 here is CASSFEIALSTGELFF. The CDR3 DNA, read in part, is TGTGCCAGCAGTTTCGAGATAGCGCTTAGCACCGGGGAG. This rearrangement joins TRBV12-3 or TRBV12-4 to TRBJ2-2; a possible D gene is TRBD2 (5 bases). With the read ending 3 residues before the CDR3 end, the germline J gene is used to fill in that end. V lost 3 bases and J lost 4, with 15 bases in between. This CDR3 is built from 16 residues.

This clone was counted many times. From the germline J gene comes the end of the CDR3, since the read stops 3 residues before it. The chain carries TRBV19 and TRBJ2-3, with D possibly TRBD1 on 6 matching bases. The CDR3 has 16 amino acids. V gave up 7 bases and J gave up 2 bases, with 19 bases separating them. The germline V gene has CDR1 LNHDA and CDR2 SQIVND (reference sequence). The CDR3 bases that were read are TGTGCCAGTACCATTCAAGGAGGACAGCTCACAGATACG. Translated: CASTIQGGQLTDT. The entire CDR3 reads CASTIQGGQLTDTQYF. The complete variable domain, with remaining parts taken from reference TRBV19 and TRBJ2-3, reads DGGITQSPKYLFRKEGQNVTLSCEQNLNHDAMYWYRQDPGQGLRLIYYSQIVNDFQKGDIAEGYSVSREKKESFPLTVTSAQKNPTAFYLCASTIQGGQLTDTQYFGPGTRLTVL.

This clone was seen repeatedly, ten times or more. The CDR3 bases that were read are TGTGCCAGCAGTTCCCGGGACAGGTTCCTCTACGAG. Amino acid sequence: CASSSRDRFLYE. The whole CDR3 sequence is CASSSRDRFLYEQYF. The chain combines TRBV28 with TRBJ2-7; 8 positions agree with TRBD1. Read sequence stops 3 residues before the CDR3 end, and the germline J gene provides the missing end. Germline values: CDR1 MDHEN, CDR2 SYDVKM. The CDR3 is 15 residues long. The J segment lost 3 bases and the V segment lost 4 bases, leaving 8 bases of the junction unmatched.

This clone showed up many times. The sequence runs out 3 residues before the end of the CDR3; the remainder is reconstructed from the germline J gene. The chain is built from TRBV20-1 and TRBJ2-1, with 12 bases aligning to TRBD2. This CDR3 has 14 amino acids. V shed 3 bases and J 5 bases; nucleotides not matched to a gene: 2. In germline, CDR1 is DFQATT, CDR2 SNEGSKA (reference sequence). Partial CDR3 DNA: TGCAGTGCTAGTGGACTAGCGGGAAACAATGAG. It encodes CSASGLAGNNE. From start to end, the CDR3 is CSASGLAGNNEQFF.

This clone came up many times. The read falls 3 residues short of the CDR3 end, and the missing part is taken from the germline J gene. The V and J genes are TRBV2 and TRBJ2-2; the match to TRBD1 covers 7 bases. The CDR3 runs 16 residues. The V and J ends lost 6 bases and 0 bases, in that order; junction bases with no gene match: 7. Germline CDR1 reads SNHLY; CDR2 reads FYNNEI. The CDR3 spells CASRRTGTANTGELFF. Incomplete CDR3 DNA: TGTGCCAGCAGAAGAACTGGGACAGCGAACACCGGGGAG. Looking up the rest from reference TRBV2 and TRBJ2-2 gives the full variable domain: EPEVTQTPSHQVTQMGQEVILRCVPISNHLYFYWYRQILGQKVEFLVSFYNNEISEKSEIFDDQFSVERPDGSNFTLKIRSTKLEDSAMYFCASRRTGTANTGELFFGEGSRLTVL.

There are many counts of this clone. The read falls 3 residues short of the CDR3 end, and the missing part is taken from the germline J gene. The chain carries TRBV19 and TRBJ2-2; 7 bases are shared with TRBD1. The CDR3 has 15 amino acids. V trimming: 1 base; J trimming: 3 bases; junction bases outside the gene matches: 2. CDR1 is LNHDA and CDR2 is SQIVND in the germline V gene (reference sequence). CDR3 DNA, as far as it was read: TGTGCCAGTAGTATAGCACAGGGGTACACCGGGGAG. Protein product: CASSIAQGYTGE. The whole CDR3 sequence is CASSIAQGYTGELFF.

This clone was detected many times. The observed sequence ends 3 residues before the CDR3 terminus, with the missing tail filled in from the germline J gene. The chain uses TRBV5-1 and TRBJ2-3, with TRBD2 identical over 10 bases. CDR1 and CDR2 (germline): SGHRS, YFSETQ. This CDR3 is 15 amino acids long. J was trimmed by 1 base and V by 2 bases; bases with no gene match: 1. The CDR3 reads CASSFGTSGTDTQYF. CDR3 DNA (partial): TGCGCCAGCAGCTTCGGGACTAGCGGCACAGATACG. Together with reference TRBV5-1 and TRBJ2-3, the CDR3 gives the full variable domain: KAGVTQTPRYLIKTRGQQVTLSCSPISGHRSVSWYQQTPGQGLQFLFEYFSETQRNKGNFPGRFSGRQFSNSRSEMNVSTLELGDSALYLCASSFGTSGTDTQYFGPGTRLTVL.

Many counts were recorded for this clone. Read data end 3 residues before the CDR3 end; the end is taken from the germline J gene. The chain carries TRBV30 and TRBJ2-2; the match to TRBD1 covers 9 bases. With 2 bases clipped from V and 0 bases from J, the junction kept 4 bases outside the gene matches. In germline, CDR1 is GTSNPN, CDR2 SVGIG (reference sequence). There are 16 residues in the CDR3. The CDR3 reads CAWSLGQGTNTGELFF. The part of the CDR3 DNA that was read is TGTGCCTGGAGTCTTGGACAGGGGACGAACACCGGGGAG.

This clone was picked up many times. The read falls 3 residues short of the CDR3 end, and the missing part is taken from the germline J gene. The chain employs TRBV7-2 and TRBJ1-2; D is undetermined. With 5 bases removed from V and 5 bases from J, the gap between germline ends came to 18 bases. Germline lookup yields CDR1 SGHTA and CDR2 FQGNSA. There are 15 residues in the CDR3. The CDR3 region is CASSRREVWLYGYTF. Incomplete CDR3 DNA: TGTGCCAGCAGCCGCCGAGAGGTATGGTTGTATGGC. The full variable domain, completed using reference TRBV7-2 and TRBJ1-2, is GAGVSQSPSNKVTEKGKDVELRCDPISGHTALYWYRQSLGQGLEFLIYFQGNSAPDKSGLPSDRFSAERTGGSVSTLTIQRTQQEDSAVYLCASSRREVWLYGYTFGSGTRLTVV.

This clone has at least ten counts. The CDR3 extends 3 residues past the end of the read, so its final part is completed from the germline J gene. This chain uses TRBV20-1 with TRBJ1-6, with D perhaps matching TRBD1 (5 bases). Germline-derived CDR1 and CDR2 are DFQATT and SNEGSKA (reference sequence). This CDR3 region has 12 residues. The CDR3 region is CSARDKGLALHF. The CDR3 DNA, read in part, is TGCAGTGCTAGAGATAAGGGACTAGCC.

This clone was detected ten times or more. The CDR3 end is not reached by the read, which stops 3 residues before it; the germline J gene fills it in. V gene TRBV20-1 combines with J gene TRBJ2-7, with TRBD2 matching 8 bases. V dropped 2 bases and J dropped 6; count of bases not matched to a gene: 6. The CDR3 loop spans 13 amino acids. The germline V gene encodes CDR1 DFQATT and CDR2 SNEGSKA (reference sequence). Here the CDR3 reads CSARRSGSFEQYF. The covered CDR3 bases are TGCAGTGCTAGACGCAGCGGGAGTTTCGAG.

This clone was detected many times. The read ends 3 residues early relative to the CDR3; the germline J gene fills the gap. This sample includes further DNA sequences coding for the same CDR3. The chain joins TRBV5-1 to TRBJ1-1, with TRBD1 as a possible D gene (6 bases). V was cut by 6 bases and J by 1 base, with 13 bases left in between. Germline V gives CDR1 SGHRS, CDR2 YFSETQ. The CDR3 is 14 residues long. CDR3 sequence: CASTQGIWNTEAFF. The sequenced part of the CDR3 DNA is TGCGCCAGCACTCAGGGGATATGGAACACTGAA.

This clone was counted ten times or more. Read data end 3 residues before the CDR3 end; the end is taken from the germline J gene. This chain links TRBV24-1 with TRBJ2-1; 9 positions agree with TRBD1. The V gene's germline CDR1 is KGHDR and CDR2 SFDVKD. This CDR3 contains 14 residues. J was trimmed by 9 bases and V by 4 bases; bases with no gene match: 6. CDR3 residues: CATSDSGQGIEQFF. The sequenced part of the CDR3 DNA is TGTGCCACCAGTGACTCAGGACAGGGGATTGAG.